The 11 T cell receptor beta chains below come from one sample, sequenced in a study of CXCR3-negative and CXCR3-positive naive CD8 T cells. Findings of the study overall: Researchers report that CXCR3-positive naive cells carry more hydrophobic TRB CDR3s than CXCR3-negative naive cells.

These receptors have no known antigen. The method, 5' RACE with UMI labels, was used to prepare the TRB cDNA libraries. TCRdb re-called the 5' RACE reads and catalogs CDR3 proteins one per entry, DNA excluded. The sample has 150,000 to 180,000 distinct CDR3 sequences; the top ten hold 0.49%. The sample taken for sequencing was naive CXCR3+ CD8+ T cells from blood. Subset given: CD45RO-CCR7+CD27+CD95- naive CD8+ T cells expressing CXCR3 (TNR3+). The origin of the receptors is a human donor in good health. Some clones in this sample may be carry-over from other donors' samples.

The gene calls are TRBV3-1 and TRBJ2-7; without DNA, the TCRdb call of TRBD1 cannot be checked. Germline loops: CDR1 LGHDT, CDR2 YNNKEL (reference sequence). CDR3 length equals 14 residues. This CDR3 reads CASSQWGPTYEQYF.

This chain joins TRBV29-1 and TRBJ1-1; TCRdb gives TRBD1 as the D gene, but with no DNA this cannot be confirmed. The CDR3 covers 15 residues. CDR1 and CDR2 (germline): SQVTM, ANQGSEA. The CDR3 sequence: CSVERGGQGGTEAFF.

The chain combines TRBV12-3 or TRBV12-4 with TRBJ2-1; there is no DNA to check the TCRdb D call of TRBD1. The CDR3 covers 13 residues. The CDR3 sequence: CASSFYLSNEQFF.

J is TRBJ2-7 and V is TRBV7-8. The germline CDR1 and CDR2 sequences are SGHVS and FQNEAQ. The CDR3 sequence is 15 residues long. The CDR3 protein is CASSIGVASSYEQYF.

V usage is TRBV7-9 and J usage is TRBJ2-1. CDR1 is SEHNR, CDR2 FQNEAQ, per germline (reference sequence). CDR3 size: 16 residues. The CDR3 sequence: CASNSSPRRSYNEQFF.

The CDR3 protein is CASSPDSYSGNTIYF. The genes are TRBV4-1 and TRBJ1-3; TCRdb returns TRBD1, unconfirmable since there is no DNA. The germline gives CDR1 MGHRA, CDR2 YSYEKL. CDR3 length equals 15 residues.

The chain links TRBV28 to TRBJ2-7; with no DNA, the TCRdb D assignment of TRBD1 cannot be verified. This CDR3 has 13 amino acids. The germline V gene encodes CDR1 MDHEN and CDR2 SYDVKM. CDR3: CASSRGTETEQYF.

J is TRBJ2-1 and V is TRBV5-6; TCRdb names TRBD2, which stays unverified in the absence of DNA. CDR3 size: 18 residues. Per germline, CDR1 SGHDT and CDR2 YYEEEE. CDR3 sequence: CASSLERASALPYNEQFF.

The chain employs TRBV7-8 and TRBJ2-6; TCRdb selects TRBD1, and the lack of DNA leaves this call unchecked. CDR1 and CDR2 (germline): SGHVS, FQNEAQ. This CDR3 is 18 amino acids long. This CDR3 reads CASSLAYGGGEGANVLTF.

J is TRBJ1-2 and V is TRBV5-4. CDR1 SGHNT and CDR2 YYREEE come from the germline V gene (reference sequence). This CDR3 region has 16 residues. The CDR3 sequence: CASSLVGSGTPYGYTF. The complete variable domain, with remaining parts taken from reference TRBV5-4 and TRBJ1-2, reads ETGVTQSPTHLIKTRGQQVTLRCSSQSGHNTVSWYQQALGQGPQFIFQYYREEENGRGNFPPRFSGLQFPNYSSELNVNALELDDSALYLCASSLVGSGTPYGYTFGSGTRLTVV.

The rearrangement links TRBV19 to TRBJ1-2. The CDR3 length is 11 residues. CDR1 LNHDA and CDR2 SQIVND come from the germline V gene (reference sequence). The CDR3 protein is CASSIGSGYTF.